What follows are 14 T cell receptor beta chains derived from one specimen sequenced in a study of blood T cell repertoires in COVID-19. Some clones are missing from TCRdb's copy, which holds only in-frame ones; the method was immunoSEQ multiplex PCR. The table has some 310,000 clones, almost 90% seen once. The specimen sequenced was peripheral blood. These receptor sequences come from a woman aged 25-40 years with COVID-19, enrolled during active disease.

The chain links TRBV5-6 to TRBJ1-2; D may be TRBD1 (5 bases). Trimming removed 3 bases from V and 1 base from J, with 16 bases in between. The CDR3 spans 16 residues. Germline V gives CDR1 SGHDT, CDR2 YYEEEE. Written as DNA, the CDR3 is TGTGCCAGCAGCTCCCTCCGCAGGGTTAATAACTATGGCTACACCTTC. This codes for CASSSLRRVNNYGYTF.

The gene calls are TRBV6-5 and TRBJ2-2; a weak D match, TRBD2 (6 bases). This CDR3 has 14 residues. V was trimmed by 6 bases and J by 2 bases, leaving 10 bases between them. Looked up from germline, CDR1 is MNHEY and CDR2 is SVGAGI. The CDR3 region is CASRREANTGELFF. The CDR3 DNA sequence: TGTGCCAGCAGAAGGGAGGCTAACACCGGGGAGCTGTTTTTT.

The rearrangement joins TRBV6-1 to TRBJ1-2, with TRBD1 matching over 8 bases. With V trimmed by 3 bases and J by 7 bases, 7 bases remained unmatched. The CDR3 consists of 14 residues. Germline V lookup: CDR1 MNHNS, CDR2 SASEGT. This CDR3 reads CASSEGRGHSGYTF. The CDR3 coding sequence is TGTGCCAGCAGTGAGGGCAGGGGGCATAGTGGCTACACCTTC.

This CDR3 is CASSQLGLAGGLFF. As DNA, the CDR3 is TGCGCCAGCAGCCAATTGGGACTAGCGGGAGGGCTGTTTTTT. This chain connects TRBV4-1 to TRBJ2-2, with TRBD2 matching over 15 bases. CDR1 is MGHRA and CDR2 is YSYEKL in the germline V gene. CDR3 length: 14 amino acids. After removal of 2 bases from V and 13 bases from J, the junction contained 2 bases not matched to a gene.

V is TRBV29-1 and J is TRBJ1-2; D is uncertain. V was cut by 4 bases and J by 1 base, with 10 bases left in between. There are 13 residues in the CDR3. Germline V gene sequence: CDR1 SQVTM, CDR2 ANQGSEA. In DNA form, the CDR3 reads TGCAGCGTTGGTCGCAGGTTTAACTATGGCTACACCTTC. Its protein is CSVGRRFNYGYTF.

The CDR3 sequence is CASRSGVKADTQYF. As DNA, the CDR3 is TGCGCCAGCAGGTCAGGCGTGAAAGCAGATACGCAGTATTTT. This rearrangement joins TRBV10-1 to TRBJ2-3; no firm D call. The CDR3 has 14 residues. Germline V lookup: CDR1 WNHNN, CDR2 SYGVQD (reference sequence). Trimming cost V 6 bases and J 4 bases, with 14 bases left between them.

The chain is built from TRBV29-1 and TRBJ2-7; TRBD1 aligns across 8 bases. Germline lookup yields CDR1 SQVTM and CDR2 ANQGSEA. The trim removed 7 bases at V and 0 bases at J, leaving 5 bases unmatched. This CDR3 is built from 13 residues. The CDR3 sequence is CSGSRGHSYEQYF. CDR3 DNA sequence: TGCAGCGGATCCAGGGGGCACTCCTACGAGCAGTACTTC.

This chain connects TRBV27 to TRBJ1-6, with D perhaps TRBD1 (5 bases). The germline gives CDR1 MNHEY, CDR2 SMNVEV (reference sequence). Between the trimmed V and J ends, which lost 5 bases and 4 bases, there was a span of 9 bases. The CDR3 length is 14 residues. The CDR3 region is CASSQGRYNSPLHF. The CDR3 DNA reads as TGTGCCAGCAGTCAGGGCCGATATAATTCACCCCTCCACTTT.

This clone came up many times. The chain is built from TRBV6-1 and TRBJ2-1; 9 bases line up with TRBD2. The J segment lost 5 bases and the V segment lost 4 bases, leaving 3 bases of the junction unmatched. Germline CDR1 reads MNHNS; CDR2 reads SASEGT. The CDR3 has 14 residues. The CDR3 protein is CASSVAGEHNEQFF. The CDR3 nucleotides are TGTGCCAGCAGTGTAGCGGGAGAACACAATGAGCAGTTCTTC.

This clone appeared once. The genes are TRBV3-1 (or the pseudogene TRBV3-2) and TRBJ2-7; 14 bases agree with TRBD2. The CDR3 has 18 amino acids. Germline trimming cut 4 bases from V and 3 bases from J; bases unmatched to any gene: 11. Germline V gene sequence: CDR1 LGHDT, CDR2 YNNKEL (reference sequence). The CDR3 nucleotides read TGTGCCAGCAGCCCGCCGGGACTAGCGGGAGAAAGAGACTACGAGCAGTACTTC. This sequence encodes CASSPPGLAGERDYEQYF.

The chain uses TRBV7-3 and TRBJ2-1; TRBD2 aligns across 13 bases. Trimming cost V 1 base and J 5 bases; bases outside gene matches: 2. The V gene's germline CDR1 is SGHTA and CDR2 FQGTGA. The CDR3 sequence is 16 residues long. In DNA form, the CDR3 reads TGTGCCAGCAGCTTAAGTGGGACTAGCGGGGACAATGAGCAGTTCTTC. As protein: CASSLSGTSGDNEQFF.

The chain joins TRBV15 to TRBJ2-6; no reliable D call. The CDR3 has 15 residues. Germline assignment: CDR1 LNHNV and CDR2 YYDKDF (reference sequence). V was clipped by 1 base and J by 0 bases, with 4 bases between them. The CDR3 loop reads CATSRAGSGANVLTF. The CDR3 DNA reads TGTGCCACCAGCAGAGCGGGCTCTGGGGCCAACGTCCTGACTTTC.

The gene calls are TRBV19 and TRBJ1-1, with 7 bases fitting TRBD1. The germline CDR1 and CDR2 sequences are LNHDA and SQIVND (reference sequence). The CDR3 contains 14 residues. The ends lost 4 bases at V and 7 bases at J; junction bases unmatched: 9. CDR3 sequence reads: CASSTLPRDSEAFF. In DNA, the CDR3 is TGTGCCAGTAGTACCCTTCCGAGGGACAGTGAAGCTTTCTTT.

This clone was picked up a small number of times. The DNA of the CDR3 is TGTGCCAGCAGCGTATTGTCAGGGGACTATGGCTACACCTTC. Encoded protein: CASSVLSGDYGYTF. The chain recombines TRBV9 with TRBJ1-2; D perhaps matches TRBD1 (6 bases). This CDR3 comprises 14 residues. The V end lost 1 base, the J end lost 3 bases, and 10 bases lay between the germline ends. Per the germline V gene, CDR1 is SGDLS and CDR2 is YYNGEE.